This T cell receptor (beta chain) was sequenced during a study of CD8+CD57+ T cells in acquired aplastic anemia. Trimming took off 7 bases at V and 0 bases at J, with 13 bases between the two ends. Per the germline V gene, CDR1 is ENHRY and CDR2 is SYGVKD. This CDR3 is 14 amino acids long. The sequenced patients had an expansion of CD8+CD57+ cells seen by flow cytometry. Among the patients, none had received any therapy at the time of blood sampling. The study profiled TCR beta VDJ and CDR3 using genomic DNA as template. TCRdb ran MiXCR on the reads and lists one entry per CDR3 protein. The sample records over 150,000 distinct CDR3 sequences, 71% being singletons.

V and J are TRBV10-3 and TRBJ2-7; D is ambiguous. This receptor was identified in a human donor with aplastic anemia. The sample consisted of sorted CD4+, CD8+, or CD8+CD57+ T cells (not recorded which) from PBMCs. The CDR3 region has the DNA TGTGCCATCACTGACGGAGCGAACTCCTACGAGCAGTACTTC. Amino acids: CAITDGANSYEQYF.